These 9 T cell receptor beta chains share one sample of origin, sequenced in a study of shared clonotypes between healthy human individuals. Here immunoSEQ multiplex PCR was the method, and the copy in TCRdb shows in-frame clones only, minus some. The sample holds approximately 600,000 clones, around 96% seen once. The naive CD8 subset, CD45RO-negative cells positively selected for CCR7, excluded terminally differentiated effector memory CD45RA+ cells. The sequenced material came from naive CD8+ T cells sorted from blood. The receptor set was obtained from a young woman in good health.

This chain connects TRBV7-9 to TRBJ2-1, with TRBD2 identical over 8 bases. V shed 4 bases, J shed 16 bases, and the junction held 6 bases outside the gene matches. This CDR3 spans 11 amino acids. Looked up from germline, CDR1 is SEHNR and CDR2 is FQNEAQ (reference sequence). The CDR3 sequence is CASSSGTRIFF. The CDR3, as DNA: TGTGCCAGCAGCTCCGGGACTAGGATTTTCTTC.

V is TRBV4-1 and J is TRBJ1-2; 9 nucleotides agree with TRBD1. V shed 3 bases, J shed 4 bases, and the junction held 3 bases outside the gene matches. This CDR3 region has 14 residues. The germline CDR1 and CDR2 sequences are MGHRA and YSYEKL. The CDR3 region has the DNA TGCGCCAGCAGCCAGACAGGGGGAGTCTATGGCTACACCTTC. The encoded protein is CASSQTGGVYGYTF.

The V and J genes are TRBV19 and TRBJ2-1, with TRBD2 matching 11 bases. The CDR3 runs to 19 residues. Germline assignment: CDR1 LNHDA and CDR2 SQIVND (reference sequence). The trim removed 4 bases at V and 5 bases at J, leaving 16 bases unmatched. The CDR3 loop reads CASSTPPERTSGRHNEQFF. DNA of the CDR3: TGTGCCAGTAGTACGCCCCCCGAGAGGACTAGCGGGCGTCACAATGAGCAGTTCTTC.

This rearrangement joins TRBV30 to TRBJ2-7, with 8 bases that match TRBD2. With V trimmed by 4 bases and J by 5 bases, 7 bases remained unmatched. The germline V gene encodes CDR1 GTSNPN and CDR2 SVGIG (reference sequence). The CDR3 spans 13 residues. CDR3 coding DNA: TGTGCCTGGAAAGAGCGGGAGCTCGACGAGCAGTACTTC. The encoded protein is CAWKERELDEQYF.

In nucleotides, the CDR3 is TGTGCCAGCAGTAAGCTAGCGGGAGGAAATAATGAGCAGTTCTTC. Its translation is CASSKLAGGNNEQFF. This chain links TRBV2 with TRBJ2-1; 11 positions match TRBD2. V lost 5 bases and J lost 7; bases outside the gene matches: 7. The CDR3 runs to 15 residues. Germline CDR1 SNHLY, CDR2 FYNNEI. Variable domain in full (rest from reference TRBV2 and TRBJ2-1): EPEVTQTPSHQVTQMGQEVILRCVPISNHLYFYWYRQILGQKVEFLVSFYNNEISEKSEIFDDQFSVERPDGSNFTLKIRSTKLEDSAMYFCASSKLAGGNNEQFFGPGTRLTVL.

The chain carries TRBV27 and TRBJ2-7; D is perhaps TRBD1 (5 bases). The CDR3 sequence is 14 residues long. Germline V CDR1 and CDR2: MNHEY, SMNVEV (reference sequence). Trimming took off 3 bases at V and 4 bases at J, with 13 bases between the two ends. CDR3 amino acids: CASSFGRTKYEQYF. In DNA, the CDR3 is TGTGCCAGCAGTTTCGGTCGGACAAAATACGAGCAGTACTTC.

The chain has TRBV7-9 and TRBJ2-7, with TRBD1 matching 7 bases. The V segment lost 3 bases and the J segment 4 bases; nucleotides outside the gene matches: 9. The CDR3 length is 15 residues. CDR1 and CDR2 from the germline V gene are SEHNR and FQNEAQ (reference sequence). The CDR3 here is CASSFRDRESYEQYF. The CDR3 DNA follows: TGTGCCAGCAGCTTCCGGGACAGAGAGTCATACGAGCAGTACTTC.

V is TRBV2 and J is TRBJ1-2, with D unresolved. This CDR3 has 11 residues. Between the trimmed V and J ends, which lost 6 bases and 8 bases, there was a span of 10 bases. Germline V gene data show CDR1 as SNHLY and CDR2 as FYNNEI. The CDR3 coding sequence is TGTGCCAGCAGAGACATGGTGGGCTACACCTTC. This codes for CASRDMVGYTF.

The CDR3 is CASSLQGYTEAFF. The CDR3 coding sequence is TGTGCCAGCAGCCTCCAGGGGTACACTGAAGCTTTCTTT. This chain joins TRBV16 and TRBJ1-1; the D gene is possibly TRBD1 (6 bases). CDR1 KGHSY and CDR2 FQNENV come from the germline V gene. V lost 4 bases and J lost 3, with 9 bases in between. This CDR3 is 13 amino acids long.